This T cell receptor beta chain was sequenced in a study of blood T cell repertoires in COVID-19. Assay: immunoSEQ multiplex PCR; the TCRdb copy retains only in-frame clones and omits some. The table includes approximately 200,000 clones, 88% detected once. Trimming shortened V by 2 bases and J by 9 bases, and 17 bases separated the two germline ends. CDR1 and CDR2 (germline): SGHDN, FVKESK. The CDR3 is 15 residues long. This clone was observed once. This TCR derives from a man in his late teens or twenties with active or convalescent COVID-19. V is TRBV14 and J is TRBJ2-1, with D possibly being TRBD2 (5 bases). Sequencing was performed on peripheral blood. In DNA, the CDR3 is TGTGCCAGCAGCCAAACTTGGGGAGTTGGAAGTGAGCAGTTCTTC. Translating it yields CASSQTWGVGSEQFF.